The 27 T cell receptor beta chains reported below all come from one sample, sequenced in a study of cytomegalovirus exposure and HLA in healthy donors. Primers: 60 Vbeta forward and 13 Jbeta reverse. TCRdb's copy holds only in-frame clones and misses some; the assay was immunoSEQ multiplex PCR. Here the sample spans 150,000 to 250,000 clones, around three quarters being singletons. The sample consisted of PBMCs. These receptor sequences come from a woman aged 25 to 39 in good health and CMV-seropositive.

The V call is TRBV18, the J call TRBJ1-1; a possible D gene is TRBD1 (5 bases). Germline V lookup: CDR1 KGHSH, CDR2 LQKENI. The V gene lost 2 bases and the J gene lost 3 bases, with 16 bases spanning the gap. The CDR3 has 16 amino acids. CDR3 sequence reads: CASSPGPDGGDTEAFF. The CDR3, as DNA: TGTGCCAGCTCACCAGGGCCAGACGGGGGTGACACTGAAGCTTTCTTT.

For the CDR3, the DNA is TGCGCCAGCAGACCTACAGGGGTTGGCACCGGGGAGCTGTTTTTT. Its translation: CASRPTGVGTGELFF. V usage is TRBV4-3 and J usage is TRBJ2-2; 7 bases fit TRBD1. The CDR3 sequence is 15 residues long. V lost 6 bases, J lost 4 bases, and 8 bases stayed unmatched. Germline V gene lookup returns CDR1 LGHNA and CDR2 YSLEER.

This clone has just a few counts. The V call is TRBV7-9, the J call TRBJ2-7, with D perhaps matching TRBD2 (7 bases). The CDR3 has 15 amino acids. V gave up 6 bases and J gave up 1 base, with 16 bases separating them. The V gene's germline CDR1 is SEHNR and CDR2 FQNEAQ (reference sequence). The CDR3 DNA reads TGTGCCAGCAGTCTAACAGGGAGGGGGTCCTACGAGCAGTACTTC. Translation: CASSLTGRGSYEQYF.

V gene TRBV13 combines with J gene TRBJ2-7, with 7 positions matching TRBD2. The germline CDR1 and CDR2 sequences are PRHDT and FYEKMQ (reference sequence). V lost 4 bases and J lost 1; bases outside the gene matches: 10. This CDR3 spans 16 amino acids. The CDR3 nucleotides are TGTGCCAGCAGCTCCCGGGGTGAGGGAGGGTCCTACGAGCAGTACTTC. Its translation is CASSSRGEGGSYEQYF. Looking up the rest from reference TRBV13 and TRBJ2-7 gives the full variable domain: AAGVIQSPRHLIKEKRETATLKCYPIPRHDTVYWYQQGPGQDPQFLISFYEKMQSDKGSIPDRFSAQQFSDYHSELNMSSLELGDSALYFCASSSRGEGGSYEQYFGPGTRLTVT.

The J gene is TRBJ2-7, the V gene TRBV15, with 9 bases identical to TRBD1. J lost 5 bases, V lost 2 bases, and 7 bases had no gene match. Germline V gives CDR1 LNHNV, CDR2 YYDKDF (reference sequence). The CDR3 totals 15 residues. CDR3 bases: TGTGCCACCAGCAGATTAACACAGGGGGCCCACGAGCAGTACTTC. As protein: CATSRLTQGAHEQYF.

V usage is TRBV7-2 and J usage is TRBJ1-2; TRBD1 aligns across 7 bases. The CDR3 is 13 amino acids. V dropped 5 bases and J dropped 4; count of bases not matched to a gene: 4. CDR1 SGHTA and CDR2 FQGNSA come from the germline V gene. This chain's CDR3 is CASSGRQGYGYTF. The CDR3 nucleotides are TGTGCCAGCAGCGGTAGACAGGGCTATGGCTACACCTTC. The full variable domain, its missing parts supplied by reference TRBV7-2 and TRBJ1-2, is GAGVSQSPSNKVTEKGKDVELRCDPISGHTALYWYRQSLGQGLEFLIYFQGNSAPDKSGLPSDRFSAERTGGSVSTLTIQRTQQEDSAVYLCASSGRQGYGYTFGSGTRLTVV.

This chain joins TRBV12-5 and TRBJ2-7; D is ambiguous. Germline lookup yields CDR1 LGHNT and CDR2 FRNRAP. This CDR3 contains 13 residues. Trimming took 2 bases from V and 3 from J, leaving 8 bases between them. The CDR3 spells CASGLFTSYEQYF. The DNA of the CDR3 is TGTGCTAGTGGTTTGTTTACCAGCTACGAGCAGTACTTC.

The CDR3 nucleotides read TGCGCCAGCAGCCAAGCGCTAGGATGGGAGACCCAGTACTTC. Its translation: CASSQALGWETQYF. V is TRBV4-3 and J is TRBJ2-5; D is ambiguous. The CDR3 is 14 amino acids. Germline loops: CDR1 LGHNA, CDR2 YSLEER. V dropped 1 base and J dropped 5 bases, with 11 bases sitting between them.

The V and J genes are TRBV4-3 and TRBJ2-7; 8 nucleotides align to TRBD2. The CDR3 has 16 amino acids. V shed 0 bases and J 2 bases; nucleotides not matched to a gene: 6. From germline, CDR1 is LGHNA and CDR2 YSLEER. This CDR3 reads CASSQDRLAGTYEQYF. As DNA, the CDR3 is TGCGCCAGCAGCCAAGATCGGTTAGCGGGAACCTACGAGCAGTACTTC.

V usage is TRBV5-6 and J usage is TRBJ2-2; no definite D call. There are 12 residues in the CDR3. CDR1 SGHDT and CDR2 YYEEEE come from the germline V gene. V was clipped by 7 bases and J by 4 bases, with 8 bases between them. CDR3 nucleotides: TGTGCCAGCGGCCCGGGCACCGGGGAGCTGTTTTTT. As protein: CASGPGTGELFF.

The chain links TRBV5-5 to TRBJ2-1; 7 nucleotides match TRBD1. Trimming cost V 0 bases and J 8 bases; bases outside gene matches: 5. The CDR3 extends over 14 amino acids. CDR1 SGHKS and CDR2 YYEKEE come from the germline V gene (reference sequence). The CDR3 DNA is TGTGCCAGCAGCTTGGCCGAGACAGGGCATGAGCAGTTCTTC. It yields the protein CASSLAETGHEQFF.

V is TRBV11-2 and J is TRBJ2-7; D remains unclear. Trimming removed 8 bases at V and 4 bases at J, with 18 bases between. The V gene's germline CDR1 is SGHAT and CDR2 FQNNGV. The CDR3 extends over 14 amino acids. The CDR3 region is CASAWATAKYEQYF. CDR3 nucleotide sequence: TGTGCCAGCGCTTGGGCGACCGCTAAATACGAGCAGTACTTC. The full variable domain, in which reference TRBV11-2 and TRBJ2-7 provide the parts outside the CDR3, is EAGVAQSPRYKIIEKRQSVAFWCNPISGHATLYWYQQILGQGPKLLIQFQNNGVVDDSQLPKDRFSAERLKGVDSTLKIQPAKLEDSAVYLCASAWATAKYEQYFGPGTRLTVT.

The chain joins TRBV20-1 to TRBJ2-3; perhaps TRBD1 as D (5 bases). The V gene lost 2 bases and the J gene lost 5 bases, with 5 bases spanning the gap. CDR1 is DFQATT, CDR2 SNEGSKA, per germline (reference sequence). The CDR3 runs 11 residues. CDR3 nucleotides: TGCAGTGCTAGACAGGGAGATACGCAGTATTTT. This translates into CSARQGDTQYF.

CDR3 sequence: CAWSGARRDDSYNEQFF. The CDR3 DNA follows: TGTGCCTGGAGTGGAGCAAGGCGGGACGATTCCTACAATGAGCAGTTCTTC. This chain links TRBV30 with TRBJ2-1, with D maybe TRBD2 (6 bases). Germline loops: CDR1 GTSNPN, CDR2 SVGIG (reference sequence). The CDR3 consists of 17 residues. Trimming stripped 1 base from V and 1 base from J, with 17 bases between. Variable domain in full (rest from reference TRBV30 and TRBJ2-1): SQTIHQWPATLVQPVGSPLSLECTVEGTSNPNLYWYRQAAGRGLQLLFYSVGIGQISSEVPQNLSASRPQDRQFILSSKKLLLSDSGFYLCAWSGARRDDSYNEQFFGPGTRLTVL.

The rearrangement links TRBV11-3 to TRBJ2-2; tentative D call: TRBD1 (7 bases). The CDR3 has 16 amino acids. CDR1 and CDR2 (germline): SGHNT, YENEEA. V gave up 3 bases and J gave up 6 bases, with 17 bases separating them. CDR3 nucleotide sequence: TGTGCCAGCAGCTTCGGAGCCATCAGGGGGGCCGGGGAGCTGTTTTTT. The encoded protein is CASSFGAIRGAGELFF.

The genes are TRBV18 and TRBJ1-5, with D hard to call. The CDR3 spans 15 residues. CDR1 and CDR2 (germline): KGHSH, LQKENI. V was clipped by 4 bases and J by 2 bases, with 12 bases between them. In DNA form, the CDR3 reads TGTGCCAGCTCACTGTCCCTCGGAGGCAATCAGCCCCAGCATTTT. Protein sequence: CASSLSLGGNQPQHF.

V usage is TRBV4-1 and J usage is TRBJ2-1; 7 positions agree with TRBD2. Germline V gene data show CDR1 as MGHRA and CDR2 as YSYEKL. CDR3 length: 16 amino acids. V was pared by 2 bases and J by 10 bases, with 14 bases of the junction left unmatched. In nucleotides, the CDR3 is TGCGCCAGCAGCCAACCCCTAGCAGCGGGGTTAGCGGAGCAGTTCTTC. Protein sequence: CASSQPLAAGLAEQFF.

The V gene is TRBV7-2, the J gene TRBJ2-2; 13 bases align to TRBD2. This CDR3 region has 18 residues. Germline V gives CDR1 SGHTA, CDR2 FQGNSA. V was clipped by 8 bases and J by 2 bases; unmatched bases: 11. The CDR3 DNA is TGTGCCAGCGGAAAAGCCGGGACTAGCGGGGTTAACACCGGGGAGCTGTTTTTT. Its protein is CASGKAGTSGVNTGELFF.

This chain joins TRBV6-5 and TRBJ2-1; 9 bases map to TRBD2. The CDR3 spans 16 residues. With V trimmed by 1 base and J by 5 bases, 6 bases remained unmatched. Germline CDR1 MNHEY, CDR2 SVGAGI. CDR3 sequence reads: CASSYFSGSPHNEQFF. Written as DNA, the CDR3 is TGTGCCAGCAGTTACTTTAGCGGGAGTCCCCACAATGAGCAGTTCTTC.

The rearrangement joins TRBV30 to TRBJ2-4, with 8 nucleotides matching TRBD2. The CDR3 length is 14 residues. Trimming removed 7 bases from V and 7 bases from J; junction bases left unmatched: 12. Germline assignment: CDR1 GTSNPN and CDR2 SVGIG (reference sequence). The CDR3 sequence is CAFVTGGRWNIQYF. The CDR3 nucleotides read TGTGCCTTCGTCACGGGGGGGCGTTGGAACATTCAGTACTTC. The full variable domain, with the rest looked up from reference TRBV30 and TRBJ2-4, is SQTIHQWPATLVQPVGSPLSLECTVEGTSNPNLYWYRQAAGRGLQLLFYSVGIGQISSEVPQNLSASRPQDRQFILSSKKLLLSDSGFYLCAFVTGGRWNIQYFGAGTRLSVL.

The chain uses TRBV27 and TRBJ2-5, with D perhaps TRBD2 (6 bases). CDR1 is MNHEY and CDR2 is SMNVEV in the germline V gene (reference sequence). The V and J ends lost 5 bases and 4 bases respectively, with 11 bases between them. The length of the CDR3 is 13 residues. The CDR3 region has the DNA TGTGCCAGCAGTCGTGTCGGGGGAGAGACCCAGTACTTC. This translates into CASSRVGGETQYF.

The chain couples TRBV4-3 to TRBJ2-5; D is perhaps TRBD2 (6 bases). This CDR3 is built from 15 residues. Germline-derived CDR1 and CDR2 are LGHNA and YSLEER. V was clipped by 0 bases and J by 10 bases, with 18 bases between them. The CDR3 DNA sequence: TGCGCCAGCAGCCAAGACTGGCTAGCGAGAAGCTTCCAGTACTTC. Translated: CASSQDWLARSFQYF.

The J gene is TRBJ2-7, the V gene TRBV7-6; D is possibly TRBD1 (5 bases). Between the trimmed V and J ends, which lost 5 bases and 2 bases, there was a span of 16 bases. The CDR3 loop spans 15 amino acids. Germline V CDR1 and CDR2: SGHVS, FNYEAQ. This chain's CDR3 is CASSEVQGFTYEQYF. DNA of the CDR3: TGTGCCAGCAGCGAGGTTCAGGGTTTTACCTACGAGCAGTACTTC.

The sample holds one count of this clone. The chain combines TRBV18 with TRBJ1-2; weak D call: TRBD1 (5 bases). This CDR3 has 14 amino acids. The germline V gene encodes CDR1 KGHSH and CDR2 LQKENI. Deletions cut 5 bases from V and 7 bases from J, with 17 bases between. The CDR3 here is CASSLSGKSFGYTF. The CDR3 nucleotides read TGTGCCAGCTCATTGTCAGGGAAGTCGTTTGGCTACACCTTC. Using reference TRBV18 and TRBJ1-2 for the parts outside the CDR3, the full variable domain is NAGVMQNPRHLVRRRGQEARLRCSPMKGHSHVYWYRQLPEEGLKFMVYLQKENIIDESGMPKERFSAEFPKEGPSILRIQQVVRGDSAAYFCASSLSGKSFGYTFGSGTRLTVV.

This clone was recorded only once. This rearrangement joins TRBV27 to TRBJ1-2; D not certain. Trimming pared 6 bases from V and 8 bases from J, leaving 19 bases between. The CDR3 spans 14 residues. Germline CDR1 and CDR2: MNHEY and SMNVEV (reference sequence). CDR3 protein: CASSSLDRLGGYTF. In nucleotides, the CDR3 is TGTGCCAGCAGCTCCCTGGATCGATTGGGCGGCTACACCTTC.

CDR3 sequence (DNA): TGTGCCAGCAGTGAATATCCCCCCCCGCAGGCTCCTTTCTATGGCTACACCTTC. The encoded protein is CASSEYPPPQAPFYGYTF. The V call is TRBV25-1, the J call TRBJ1-2; D unresolved. CDR1 and CDR2 from the germline V gene are MGHDK and SYGVNS. Trimming removed 0 bases from V and 4 bases from J, with 21 bases in between. The CDR3 runs 18 residues.

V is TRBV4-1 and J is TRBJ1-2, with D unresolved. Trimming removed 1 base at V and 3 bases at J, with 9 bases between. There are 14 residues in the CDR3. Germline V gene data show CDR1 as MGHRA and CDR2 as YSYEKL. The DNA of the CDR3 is TGCGCCAGCAGCCAAGGCCCAGGCGACTATGGCTACACCTTC. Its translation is CASSQGPGDYGYTF.